The present T cell receptor (beta chain) was sequenced within a study of chemoradiotherapy in HPV16-positive cancers. Study-wide points: Candidate HPV-specific clones and E7-related TCR motifs grew in tumor during treatment. In HPV16-positive patients, HPV-responsive T-cell expansion tracked better recurrence-free survival.

This clone was detected a few times. Its antigen is undetermined. This table comes from immunoSEQ multiplex PCR, and its TCRdb copy is limited to in-frame clones, with some not included. This table holds under 6,000 clones, 74% found once. Over chemoradiotherapy, repertoires were sampled more than once. The V and J ends lost 4 bases and 0 bases, in that order; junction bases with no gene match: 10. The CDR3 loop spans 18 amino acids. In germline, CDR1 is SGHKS, CDR2 YYEKEE (reference sequence). This receptor was identified in a human donor with HPV-associated anogenital cancer. The chain recombines TRBV5-5 with TRBJ2-6; TRBD1 matches 7 bases. The sequenced sample was tumor tissue, obtained from a patient who underwent chemoradiotherapy. CDR3 protein: CASSGNRGPRSGANVLTF. As DNA, the CDR3 is TGTGCCAGCAGCGGAAACAGGGGACCACGCTCTGGGGCCAACGTCCTGACTTTC.